This entry describes one T cell receptor (beta chain). This specimen comes from a study of blood T cell repertoires in COVID-19. In the study overall: Sites in the United States, Italy and Spain provided acute and convalescent COVID-19 samples.

TCRdb's table, derived via immunoSEQ multiplex PCR, lists solely in-frame clones and lacks some. The table has 150,000 to 200,000 clones, over 75% seen once; the top ten hold 5.6%. Those enrolled, adults aged about 18 to 89 years, came from 25 or so US areas. Cohort allocation depended upon clinical history that participants reported. V shed 0 bases, J shed 4 bases, and the junction held 5 bases outside the gene matches. CDR1 is SGHTA, CDR2 FQGTGA, per germline. CDR3 size: 15 residues. The gene calls are TRBV7-3 and TRBJ1-1; 7 bases are a match to TRBD1. This receptor was identified in a woman in her forties with acute COVID-19. Sequencing was carried out using PBMCs or T cells enriched from blood (not recorded which). The CDR3, as DNA: TGTGCCAGCAGCTTAACCGCAGGGGGATCCACTGAAGCTTTCTTT. This translates into CASSLTAGGSTEAFF.